Given below is one T cell receptor (beta chain) in context. What it binds is unknown. This sample includes further DNA sequences coding for the same CDR3. Trimming stripped 7 bases from V and 5 bases from J, with 20 bases between. The length of the CDR3 is 15 residues. CDR1 is MNHEY, CDR2 SVGAGI, per germline. The data were taken from a study of cytomegalovirus exposure and HLA in healthy donors. Study-wide findings and caveats: Excluded: some indistinguishable V segments such as TRBV6-2 and TRBV6-3.

The study ran its PCR with 60 Vbeta and 13 Jbeta primers. TCRdb's table, derived via immunoSEQ multiplex PCR, lists solely in-frame clones and lacks some. This table has tens of thousands of clones, approximately 63% appearing once. This TCR came from a man in his forties in good health and CMV-seronegative. The sequencing sample was made of PBMCs. The chain joins TRBV6-5 to TRBJ1-2; D gene uncertain. The CDR3 DNA is TGTGCCAGCACCCACGGGCCAGGAGGCTCGTATGGCTACACCTTC. Translated: CASTHGPGGSYGYTF.